Below, 18 T cell receptor beta chains from the same sample are listed, as sequenced in a study of blood T cells in healthy people across ages. Through a sample-barcoded 5' primer and a J-beta primer mix, a second PCR was run for roughly 6 to 12 cycles. TCRdb fed the 5' RACE reads into MiXCR, producing one record per CDR3 protein. The sample contains about 1 million distinct CDR3 sequences, roughly 24% of which appear only once. This sample was also put to use in a study of T cells of mothers and their children.

Sequencing was done on a sample of blood. These receptors all come from a girl aged 2-9 years in good health.

Only a few counts were recorded for this clonotype. V gene TRBV7-2 combines with J gene TRBJ2-6; 11 bases map to TRBD2. This CDR3 region has 18 residues. V trimming: 2 bases; J trimming: 1 base; junction bases outside the gene matches: 4. Germline CDR1 is SGHTA and CDR2 is FQGNSA. Here the CDR3 reads CASSLTSGGSSGANVLTF. DNA of the CDR3: TGTGCCAGCAGCTTAACTAGCGGGGGCTCGTCTGGGGCCAACGTCCTGACTTTC. Based on the CDR3 plus reference TRBV7-2 and TRBJ2-6, the full variable domain is GAGVSQSPSNKVTEKGKDVELRCDPISGHTALYWYRQSLGQGLEFLIYFQGNSAPDKSGLPSDRFSAERTGGSVSTLTIQRTQQEDSAVYLCASSLTSGGSSGANVLTFGAGSRLTVL.

The CDR3: CSVEDRRLTSTDTQYF. DNA of the CDR3: TGCAGCGTTGAAGATCGTCGCCTCACTAGCACAGATACGCAGTATTTT. The V and J genes are TRBV29-1 and TRBJ2-3; D is undetermined. The CDR3 extends over 16 amino acids. Per the germline V gene, CDR1 is SQVTM and CDR2 is ANQGSEA. V lost 0 bases and J 0 bases, leaving 13 bases between the germline ends.

This clonotype was counted only a few times. J is TRBJ1-5 and V is TRBV10-1; D ambiguous. Germline assignment: CDR1 WNHNN and CDR2 SYGVQD (reference sequence). This CDR3 spans 16 amino acids. V gave up 3 bases and J gave up 6 bases, with 18 bases separating them. CDR3 in amino acids: CASSESGVWDRQPQHF. The CDR3 coding sequence is TGCGCCAGCAGTGAATCGGGAGTGTGGGATCGTCAGCCCCAGCATTTT.

This clonotype has only one observation. The junction differs from germline at one of its ends, possibly a read error. Here the CDR3 DNA reads TGTGCCAGCAGCGTAGACGGGACAGGGGTAATTCAGGCCCAGCATTTT. Translating gives CASSVDGTGVIQAQHF. This chain links TRBV7-3 with TRBJ1-5, with 10 bases lining up with TRBD1. The germline gives CDR1 SGHTA, CDR2 FQGTGA. The CDR3 length is 16 residues.

This clonotype turned up a few times. The V gene is TRBV6-5, the J gene TRBJ2-1, with TRBD2 identical over 7 bases. J gave up 0 bases and V 8 bases, and 7 bases lay outside the gene matches. This CDR3 is 15 amino acids long. The germline gives CDR1 MNHEY, CDR2 SVGAGI. DNA for the CDR3: TGTGCCAGCGTGGCTAGCGGAAGCTCCTACAATGAGCAGTTCTTC. The encoded protein is CASVASGSSYNEQFF.

This clonotype was counted a few times. The chain is built from TRBV29-1 and TRBJ2-7; the match to TRBD2 covers 7 bases. V lost 2 bases to trimming and J lost 1 base; unmatched junction nucleotides: 2. The CDR3 covers 13 residues. CDR1 is SQVTM, CDR2 ANQGSEA, per germline. CDR3 DNA sequence: TGCAGCGTTGAATGGGAGGGATCCTACGAGCAGTACTTC. This encodes CSVEWEGSYEQYF.

V is TRBV10-3 and J is TRBJ1-5; 8 nucleotides align to TRBD1. CDR3 size: 17 residues. The germline CDR1 and CDR2 sequences are ENHRY and SYGVKD. V dropped 3 bases and J dropped 5; count of bases not matched to a gene: 12. The CDR3 protein is CAISDFGSGTGDQPQHF. The CDR3 nucleotides are TGTGCCATCAGTGACTTCGGTAGTGGGACAGGTGATCAGCCCCAGCATTTT.

This clonotype was seen only a few times. This chain links TRBV3-1 with TRBJ1-3; D gene ambiguous. The CDR3 totals 14 residues. The V and J ends lost 4 bases and 4 bases respectively, with 11 bases between them. CDR1 is LGHDT and CDR2 is YNNKEL in the germline V gene (reference sequence). The CDR3 sequence: CASSPSGRGNTIYF. The CDR3 bases are TGTGCCAGCAGCCCCTCGGGTCGAGGAAACACCATATATTTT.

This clonotype was observed a handful of times. The chain combines TRBV6-2 or TRBV6-3 with TRBJ2-7; tentative D call: TRBD2 (5 bases). The J call may be in error: the DNA end matches TRBJ2-1 better. CDR1 and CDR2 (germline): MNHEY, SVGEGT. This CDR3 has 14 residues. The CDR3 DNA reads TGTGCCAGCCAACCCCTAGCAAGCGGCAATGAGCAGTTCTTC. It codes for CASQPLASGNEQFF.

This clonotype came up a few times. J is TRBJ2-1 and V is TRBV7-8, with 8 bases matching TRBD1. With V trimmed by 1 base and J by 10 bases, 9 bases remained unmatched. Germline V CDR1 and CDR2: SGHVS, FQNEAQ. The length of the CDR3 is 15 residues. CDR3 loop: CASSLDTGGYQEQFF. The CDR3 DNA reads TGTGCCAGCAGCTTAGACACAGGGGGTTACCAAGAGCAGTTCTTC.

This clonotype was detected a few times. J is TRBJ2-5 and V is TRBV7-9; 12 nucleotides match TRBD1. Germline loops: CDR1 SEHNR, CDR2 FQNEAQ (reference sequence). The CDR3 extends over 17 amino acids. V lost 6 bases and J lost 5; bases outside the gene matches: 13. The CDR3 region is CASSQTAGTGGLETQYF. Here the CDR3 DNA reads TGTGCCAGCAGTCAAACGGCCGGGACAGGGGGCTTGGAGACCCAGTACTTC.

The chain recombines TRBV7-6 with TRBJ1-6, with 7 bases lining up with TRBD1. V was clipped by 5 bases and J by 7 bases; unmatched bases: 14. The CDR3 consists of 17 residues. The V gene's germline CDR1 is SGHVS and CDR2 FNYEAQ. CDR3 sequence: CASSPSTGAALNSPLHF. The CDR3 bases are TGTGCCAGCAGCCCCTCAACAGGGGCGGCCCTCAATTCACCCCTCCACTTT.

CDR3 amino acids: CSARGGGHAGGYTF. CDR3 coding DNA: TGCAGTGCTAGGGGGGGCGGCCATGCTGGTGGCTACACCTTC. This chain joins TRBV20-1 and TRBJ1-2; possible D gene TRBD1, 6 bases. This CDR3 is 14 amino acids long. Germline assignment: CDR1 DFQATT and CDR2 SNEGSKA (reference sequence). Trimming took 3 bases from V and 7 from J, leaving 18 bases between them.

The gene calls are TRBV3-1 and TRBJ2-4; TRBD1 matches 7 bases. Germline loops: CDR1 LGHDT, CDR2 YNNKEL (reference sequence). Trimming removed 6 bases from V and 1 base from J; junction bases left unmatched: 6. The CDR3 spans 15 residues. The chain's CDR3 is CASRTGKKAKNIQYF. CDR3 nucleotides: TGTGCCAGCAGGACAGGGAAAAAGGCCAAAAACATTCAGTACTTC.

This clonotype has just a few counts. V usage is TRBV5-4 and J usage is TRBJ2-4; a possible D gene is TRBD1 (6 bases). CDR1 and CDR2 from the germline V gene are SGHNT and YYREEE (reference sequence). The V gene lost 0 bases and the J gene lost 6 bases, with 13 bases spanning the gap. The CDR3 has 15 amino acids. The chain's CDR3 is CASSLAGTRANIQYF. As DNA, the CDR3 is TGTGCCAGCAGCTTGGCCGGGACAAGGGCAAACATTCAGTACTTC.

The table lists this clonotype with a few counts. The V call is TRBV6-1, the J call TRBJ2-1, with 11 bases aligning to TRBD2. Trimming cost V 6 bases and J 6 bases; bases outside gene matches: 10. From germline, CDR1 is MNHNS and CDR2 SASEGT. The length of the CDR3 is 16 residues. CDR3 protein: CASRFSTSGTSNEQFF. The CDR3 DNA follows: TGTGCCAGCAGATTTTCGACTAGCGGGACATCCAATGAGCAGTTCTTC.

The genes are TRBV29-1 and TRBJ1-4; D not resolved. Germline CDR1 reads SQVTM; CDR2 reads ANQGSEA. This CDR3 has 12 amino acids. Trimming took 8 bases from V and 5 from J, leaving 12 bases between them. The CDR3 is CSYEGANEKLFF. The CDR3, as DNA: TGCAGCTATGAGGGAGCAAATGAAAAACTGTTTTTT.

This clonotype was seen more than once but under ten times. This chain uses TRBV3-1 with TRBJ2-1, with D possibly TRBD2 on 6 matching bases. The CDR3 has 16 amino acids. CDR1 is LGHDT, CDR2 YNNKEL, per germline (reference sequence). V dropped 1 base and J dropped 7 bases, with 17 bases sitting between them. For the CDR3, the DNA is TGTGCCAGCAGCCAAGTATCCGAGACTAGGGGAAATGAGCAGTTCTTC. Translation: CASSQVSETRGNEQFF.